A single sample gave rise to the 28 T cell receptor beta chains below, sequenced in a study of response to subunit inactivated influenza vaccine. One entry per CDR3 protein results from TCRdb running MiXCR on the RT-PCR reads. The sample yields about 500,000 distinct CDR3 sequences, 13% seen once. The material sequenced was PBMCs from blood, taken roughly 45 days after vaccination. The source of these receptors is a man aged 50-59 years who received an inactivated influenza vaccine.

Many counts were recorded for this clonotype. V and J are TRBV10-3 and TRBJ2-7; 11 bases match TRBD2. This CDR3 region has 14 residues. Germline V CDR1 and CDR2: ENHRY, SYGVKD. V shed 5 bases and J 6 bases; nucleotides not matched to a gene: 6. The CDR3 sequence is CAISNSGRGSEQYF. The CDR3 DNA reads as TGTGCCATCAGTAATAGCGGGAGGGGGTCCGAGCAGTACTTC.

V and J are TRBV6-2 or TRBV6-3 and TRBJ1-5; D call uncertain. Germline V gene sequence: CDR1 MNHEY, CDR2 SVGEGT. CDR3 length: 13 residues. V was clipped by 4 bases and J by 3 bases, with 7 bases between them. The chain's CDR3 is CASSFRDNQPQHF. CDR3 in DNA: TGTGCCAGCAGTTTTCGGGACAATCAGCCCCAGCATTTT.

The sample holds one count of this clonotype. This could be a read error, since a much larger clone is one nucleotide away. The CDR3 nucleotides are TGCGCCAGCAGCTTGCGGGCTAGCGGGAATACAGATACGCAGCATTTT. Translating gives CASSLRASGNTDTQHF. The gene calls are TRBV5-1 and TRBJ2-3; D remains ambiguous. The DNA end lines up better with TRBJ1-5; the J call may be wrong. The CDR3 is 16 residues long. Per the germline V gene, CDR1 is SGHRS and CDR2 is YFSETQ.

The chain uses TRBV12-3 or TRBV12-4 and TRBJ2-6, with D unclear. CDR3 length: 15 residues. V lost 3 bases, J lost 1 base, and 7 bases lay in between. This CDR3 reads CASSFQDSGANVLTF. CDR3 sequence (DNA): TGTGCCAGCAGTTTCCAGGATTCTGGGGCCAACGTCCTGACTTTC.

V gene TRBV20-1 combines with J gene TRBJ2-7; D is tentatively TRBD1 or TRBD2 (6 bases each). This CDR3 comprises 15 residues. Germline V gene data show CDR1 as DFQATT and CDR2 as SNEGSKA (reference sequence). The V end lost 3 bases, the J end lost 0 bases, and 15 bases lay between the germline ends. The DNA for the CDR3 is TGCAGTGCTAGGGAAGGGGGACTCGACTCCTACGAGCAGTACTTC. It encodes CSAREGGLDSYEQYF.

The chain combines TRBV28 with TRBJ2-1; 12 bases agree with TRBD1. This CDR3 spans 17 amino acids. After removal of 6 bases from V and 6 bases from J, the junction contained 12 bases not matched to a gene. Germline V gene lookup returns CDR1 MDHEN and CDR2 SYDVKM. Here the CDR3 reads CASRVELGGQGANEQFF. Here the CDR3 DNA reads TGTGCCAGCAGAGTAGAATTGGGGGGACAGGGGGCCAATGAGCAGTTCTTC.

In its sample, this clonotype was seen a few times. This chain connects TRBV7-2 to TRBJ2-3, with unresolved D. Looked up from germline, CDR1 is SGHTA and CDR2 is FQGNSA. The CDR3 has 13 amino acids. Deletions cut 5 bases from V and 4 bases from J, with 10 bases between. In nucleotides, the CDR3 is TGTGCCAGCAGCACCAATCGGGCAGATACGCAGTATTTT. Its protein is CASSTNRADTQYF.

This chain uses TRBV5-5 with TRBJ2-1; 10 nucleotides agree with TRBD1. Germline values: CDR1 SGHKS, CDR2 YYEKEE (reference sequence). V was pared by 5 bases and J by 7 bases, with 12 bases of the junction left unmatched. The CDR3 contains 16 residues. The CDR3 reads CASRFRPGTGENEQFF. The CDR3 DNA reads as TGTGCCAGCAGATTCAGGCCGGGGACAGGGGAGAATGAGCAGTTCTTC.

This clonotype has only a few counts. The CDR3 spells CASSYGIGQAGELFF. In DNA form, the CDR3 reads TGTGCCAGCAGTTACGGGATAGGACAAGCTGGGGAGCTGTTTTTT. This sequence joins TRBV6-5 and TRBJ2-2; D possibly corresponds to TRBD1 (5 bases). The CDR3 spans 15 residues. The V and J ends lost 2 bases and 8 bases respectively, with 15 bases between them. The V gene's germline CDR1 is MNHEY and CDR2 SVGAGI.

The rearrangement joins TRBV10-3 to TRBJ2-3; D is uncertain. CDR1 ENHRY and CDR2 SYGVKD come from the germline V gene. The CDR3 is 12 residues long. The V gene lost 6 bases and the J gene lost 0 bases, with 4 bases spanning the gap. The CDR3 spells CAIRDSTDTQYF. The CDR3 DNA is TGTGCCATCAGGGACAGCACAGATACGCAGTATTTT.

This clonotype was seen a handful of times. The V gene is TRBV20-1, the J gene TRBJ2-1; D is unresolved. This CDR3 has 13 amino acids. Deletions cut 0 bases from V and 3 bases from J, with 6 bases between. Germline-derived CDR1 and CDR2 are DFQATT and SNEGSKA (reference sequence). The DNA of the CDR3 is TGCAGTGCTAGAGATGTATTCTACAATGAGCAGTTCTTC. This encodes CSARDVFYNEQFF.

V gene TRBV12-3 or TRBV12-4 combines with J gene TRBJ1-1, with D possibly being TRBD1 (6 bases). This CDR3 comprises 12 residues. Trimming cost V 3 bases and J 7 bases, with 9 bases left between them. CDR3 in DNA: TGTGCCAGCAGTTTGGGGGCTGGTGAAGCTTTCTTT. Translating it yields CASSLGAGEAFF.

This clonotype has ten or more counts. J is TRBJ2-5 and V is TRBV6-5; either TRBD1 or TRBD2 may supply D (7 bases each). Trimming removed 0 bases from V and 4 bases from J, with 12 bases in between. CDR3 length: 15 amino acids. Germline V gene sequence: CDR1 MNHEY, CDR2 SVGAGI. The CDR3 DNA reads TGTGCCAGCAGTTACTCGTTCAGGGGGGGAGAGACCCAGTACTTC. It specifies CASSYSFRGGETQYF.

This clonotype was counted ten times or more. The rearrangement uses TRBV11-2 and TRBJ1-2, with 7 bases matching TRBD1. V was clipped by 0 bases and J by 7 bases; unmatched bases: 2. The CDR3 runs to 13 residues. Germline V lookup: CDR1 SGHAT, CDR2 FQNNGV. This chain's CDR3 is CASSLEGGTGYTF. In DNA form, the CDR3 reads TGTGCCAGCAGCTTAGAAGGGGGCACTGGCTACACCTTC.

This clonotype has just a few counts. The V call is TRBV4-3, the J call TRBJ2-2; the D is unclear. V lost 2 bases to trimming and J lost 5 bases, with 12 bases between them. This CDR3 is 15 amino acids long. Germline V lookup: CDR1 LGHNA, CDR2 YSLEER. The CDR3 sequence is CASSQRPLGTGELFF. The CDR3 coding sequence is TGCGCCAGCAGCCAAAGACCGTTAGGAACCGGGGAGCTGTTTTTT.

In its sample, this clonotype was seen a few times. The chain is built from TRBV7-6 and TRBJ2-2, with TRBD1 matching 8 bases. J gave up 2 bases and V 5 bases, and 10 bases lay outside the gene matches. The CDR3 totals 17 residues. CDR1 and CDR2 from the germline V gene are SGHVS and FNYEAQ. CDR3: CASSGGEDRVNTGELFF. DNA of the CDR3: TGTGCCAGCAGCGGAGGGGAGGACAGGGTTAACACCGGGGAGCTGTTTTTT.

As to this clonotype: Germline is not matched at one junction end, which may reflect a read error. This rearrangement joins TRBV6-2 or TRBV6-3 to TRBJ1-1, with D perhaps TRBD1 (6 bases). The CDR3 runs 11 residues. Germline loops: CDR1 MNHEY, CDR2 SVGEGT. The CDR3 reads CDSRQGTEAFF. The CDR3 DNA sequence: TGTGACAGCAGGCAGGGGACTGAAGCTTTCTTT.

The V gene is TRBV24-1, the J gene TRBJ1-5; perhaps TRBD1 as D (5 bases). Looked up from germline, CDR1 is KGHDR and CDR2 is SFDVKD. CDR3 length equals 15 residues. V was pared by 5 bases and J by 4 bases, with 14 bases between. The CDR3 nucleotides read TGTGCCACCAGTGCGGGACGGCGGGCTAATCAGCCCCAGCATTTT. Translating it yields CATSAGRRANQPQHF.

This clonotype came up a few times. The chain carries TRBV11-2 and TRBJ2-3, with D possibly being TRBD2 (5 bases). V was trimmed by 5 bases and J by 2 bases, leaving 23 bases between them. This CDR3 comprises 18 residues. Per the germline V gene, CDR1 is SGHAT and CDR2 is FQNNGV. The CDR3 protein is CASSPWEPPRDFTDTQYF. The CDR3 nucleotides are TGTGCCAGCAGCCCTTGGGAGCCTCCCCGGGATTTCACAGATACGCAGTATTTT.

The chain links TRBV7-6 to TRBJ2-3; 7 bases line up with TRBD2. V lost 6 bases, J lost 5 bases, and 8 bases stayed unmatched. Looked up from germline, CDR1 is SGHVS and CDR2 is FNYEAQ. CDR3 length equals 14 residues. The CDR3 loop reads CASSLRAGRDTQYF. The CDR3 region has the DNA TGTGCCAGCAGTCTAAGAGCGGGACGAGATACGCAGTATTTT.

The chain couples TRBV20-1 to TRBJ2-3; 13 bases are a match to TRBD2. The CDR3 runs 18 residues. Germline lookup yields CDR1 DFQATT and CDR2 SNEGSKA (reference sequence). The J segment lost 4 bases and the V segment lost 0 bases, leaving 10 bases of the junction unmatched. In DNA form, the CDR3 reads TGCAGTGCTAGAGACCAACTACTAGCGGGAGGGAAGGCAGATACGCAGTATTTT. Its translation: CSARDQLLAGGKADTQYF.

This clonotype was observed at least ten times. This chain uses TRBV5-6 with TRBJ2-3; 7 bases are a match to TRBD1. The germline CDR1 and CDR2 sequences are SGHDT and YYEEEE. Unmatched junction bases numbered 6, after V lost 3 bases and J lost 5 bases. This CDR3 contains 14 residues. CDR3: CASSSNRGRDTQYF. In nucleotides, the CDR3 is TGTGCCAGCAGCTCGAACAGGGGTCGAGATACGCAGTATTTT.

This sequence joins TRBV20-1 and TRBJ2-1; no clear D gene. CDR1 is DFQATT, CDR2 SNEGSKA, per germline (reference sequence). The V end lost 3 bases, the J end lost 5 bases, and 8 bases lay between the germline ends. The CDR3 consists of 12 residues. This chain's CDR3 is CSASKRNNEQFF. For the CDR3, the DNA is TGCAGTGCTAGTAAAAGAAACAATGAGCAGTTCTTC.

This sequence joins TRBV4-3 and TRBJ2-1; D not resolved. The V gene lost 2 bases and the J gene lost 4 bases, with 15 bases spanning the gap. This CDR3 contains 16 residues. Germline V gene data show CDR1 as LGHNA and CDR2 as YSLEER. This CDR3 reads CASSQQVGGPYNEQFF. The CDR3 nucleotides are TGCGCCAGCAGCCAACAGGTGGGCGGACCTTACAATGAGCAGTTCTTC.

Ten or more counts support this clonotype. The chain carries TRBV24-1 and TRBJ2-1, with 9 bases that match TRBD2. Trimming cost V 4 bases and J 7 bases; bases outside gene matches: 10. This CDR3 is built from 16 residues. Germline V gives CDR1 KGHDR, CDR2 SFDVKD. CDR3 bases: TGTGCCACCAGTGACGCGCGGGGGGGCGTGTTGAATGAGCAGTTCTTC. Encoded protein: CATSDARGGVLNEQFF.

The chain uses TRBV27 and TRBJ2-3; no definite D call. Germline CDR1 and CDR2: MNHEY and SMNVEV (reference sequence). CDR3 length equals 19 residues. The V end was cut by 3 bases, the J end by 0 bases, with 22 bases between. The CDR3 region has the DNA TGTGCCAGCAGTTTGAGAGGCTGGCCCTTCTCCCCTAGCACAGATACGCAGTATTTT. This gives the protein CASSLRGWPFSPSTDTQYF.

The chain is built from TRBV18 and TRBJ1-1; D gene ambiguous. In germline, CDR1 is KGHSH, CDR2 LQKENI. The CDR3 extends over 14 amino acids. Trimming pared 5 bases from V and 0 bases from J, leaving 10 bases between. In nucleotides, the CDR3 is TGTGCCAGCTCAAACAGCAGATTGAACACTGAAGCTTTCTTT. Amino acid sequence: CASSNSRLNTEAFF.

This clonotype occurred a few times. V and J are TRBV5-6 and TRBJ2-5, with TRBD1 as a possible D gene (5 bases). The CDR3 runs 14 residues. Trimming shortened V by 0 bases and J by 2 bases, and 8 bases separated the two germline ends. Germline CDR1 reads SGHDT; CDR2 reads YYEEEE. The CDR3 bases are TGTGCCAGCAGCTTGGTGACAGAACAAGAGACCCAGTACTTC. Protein: CASSLVTEQETQYF.